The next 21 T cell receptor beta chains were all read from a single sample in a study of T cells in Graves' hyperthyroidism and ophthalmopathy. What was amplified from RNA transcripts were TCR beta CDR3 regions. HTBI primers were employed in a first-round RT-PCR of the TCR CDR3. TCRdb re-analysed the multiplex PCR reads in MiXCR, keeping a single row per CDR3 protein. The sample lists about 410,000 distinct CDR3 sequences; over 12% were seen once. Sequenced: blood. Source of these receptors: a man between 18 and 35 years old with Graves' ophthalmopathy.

CDR3 in amino acids: CASSFSSSNQPQHF. The CDR3, as DNA: TGTGCCAGCAGTTTCTCTAGTAGCAATCAGCCCCAGCATTTT. The J gene is TRBJ1-5, the V gene TRBV12-3 or TRBV12-4; D is uncertain. The ends were cut back, 3 bases at V and 0 bases at J, with 6 bases in the middle. This CDR3 has 14 residues.

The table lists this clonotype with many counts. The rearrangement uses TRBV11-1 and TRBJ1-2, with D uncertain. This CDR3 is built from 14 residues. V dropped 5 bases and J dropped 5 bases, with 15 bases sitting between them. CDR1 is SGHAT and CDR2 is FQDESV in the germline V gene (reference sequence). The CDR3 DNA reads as TGTGCCAGCAGCCTCGGGTCCCAAACTTATGGCTACACCTTC. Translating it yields CASSLGSQTYGYTF.

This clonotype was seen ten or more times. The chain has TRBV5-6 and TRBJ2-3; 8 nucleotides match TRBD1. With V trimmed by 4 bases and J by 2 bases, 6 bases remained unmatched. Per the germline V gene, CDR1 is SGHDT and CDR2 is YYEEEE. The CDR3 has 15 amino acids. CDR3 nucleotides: TGTGCCAGCAGCGGAGACAGGGGCCTCACAGATACGCAGTATTTT. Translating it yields CASSGDRGLTDTQYF.

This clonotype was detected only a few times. The CDR3 loop is CATSGLAEETQYF. DNA for the CDR3: TGTGCCACCAGTGGACTAGCGGAAGAGACCCAGTACTTC. The gene calls are TRBV24-1 and TRBJ2-5; 9 bases agree with TRBD2. Per germline, CDR1 KGHDR and CDR2 SFDVKD. The CDR3 spans 13 residues. The V and J ends lost 5 bases and 3 bases, in that order; junction bases with no gene match: 0.

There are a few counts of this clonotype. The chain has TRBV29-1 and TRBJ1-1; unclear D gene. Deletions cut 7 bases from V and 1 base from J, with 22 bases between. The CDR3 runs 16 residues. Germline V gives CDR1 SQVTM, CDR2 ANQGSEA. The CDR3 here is CSAHRALFIQNTEAFF. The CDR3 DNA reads TGCAGCGCCCACCGGGCACTTTTTATCCAGAACACTGAAGCTTTCTTT.

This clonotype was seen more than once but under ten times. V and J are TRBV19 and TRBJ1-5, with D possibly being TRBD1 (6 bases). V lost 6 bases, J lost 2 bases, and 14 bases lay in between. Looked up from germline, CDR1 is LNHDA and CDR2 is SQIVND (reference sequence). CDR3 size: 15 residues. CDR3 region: CASRKNRDRNQPQHF. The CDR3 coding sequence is TGTGCCAGTAGGAAAAACAGGGATCGCAATCAGCCCCAGCATTTT.

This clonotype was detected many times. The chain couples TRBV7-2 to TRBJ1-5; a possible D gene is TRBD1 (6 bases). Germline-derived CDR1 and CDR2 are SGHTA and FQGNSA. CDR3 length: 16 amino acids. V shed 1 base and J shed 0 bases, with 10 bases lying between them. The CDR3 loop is CASSLGNRVSNQPQHF. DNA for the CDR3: TGTGCCAGCAGCTTAGGAAACAGGGTTAGCAATCAGCCCCAGCATTTT.

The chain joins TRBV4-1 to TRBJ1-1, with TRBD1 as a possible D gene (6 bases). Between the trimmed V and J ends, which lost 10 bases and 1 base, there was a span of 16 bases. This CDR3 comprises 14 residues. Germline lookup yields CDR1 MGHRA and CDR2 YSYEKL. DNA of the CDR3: TGCGCCATACAGGGCCTCGGCGGGAACACTGAAGCTTTCTTT. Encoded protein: CAIQGLGGNTEAFF.

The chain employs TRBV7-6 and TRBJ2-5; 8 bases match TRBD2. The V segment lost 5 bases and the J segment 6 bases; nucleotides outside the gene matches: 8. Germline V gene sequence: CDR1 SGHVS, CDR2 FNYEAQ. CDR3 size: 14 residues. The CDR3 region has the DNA TGTGCCAGCAGCGAACGGGGGGGCCAGCAGACCCAGTACTTC. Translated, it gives CASSERGGQQTQYF.

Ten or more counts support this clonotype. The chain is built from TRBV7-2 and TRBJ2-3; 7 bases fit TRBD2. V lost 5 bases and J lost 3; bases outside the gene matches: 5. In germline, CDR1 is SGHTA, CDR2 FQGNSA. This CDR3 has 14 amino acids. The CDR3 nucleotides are TGTGCCAGCAGCCCAAGTAGCGGGACAGATACGCAGTATTTT. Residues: CASSPSSGTDTQYF.

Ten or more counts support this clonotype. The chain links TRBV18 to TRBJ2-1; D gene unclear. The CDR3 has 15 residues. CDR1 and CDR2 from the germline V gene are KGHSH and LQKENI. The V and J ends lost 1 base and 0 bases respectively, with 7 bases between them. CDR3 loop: CASSPRVSSYNEQFF. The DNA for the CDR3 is TGTGCCAGCTCACCACGGGTCAGCTCCTACAATGAGCAGTTCTTC.

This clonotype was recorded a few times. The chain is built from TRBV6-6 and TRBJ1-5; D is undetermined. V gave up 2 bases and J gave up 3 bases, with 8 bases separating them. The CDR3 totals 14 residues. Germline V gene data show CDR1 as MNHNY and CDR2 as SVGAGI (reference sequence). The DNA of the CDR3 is TGTGCCAGCAGTTACCCCGGGAACAATCAGCCCCAGCATTTT. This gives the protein CASSYPGNNQPQHF.

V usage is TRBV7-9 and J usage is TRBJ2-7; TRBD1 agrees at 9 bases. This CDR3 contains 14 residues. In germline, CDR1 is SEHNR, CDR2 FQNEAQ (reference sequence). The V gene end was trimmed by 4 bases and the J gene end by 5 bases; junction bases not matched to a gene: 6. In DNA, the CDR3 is TGTGCCAGCAGCTCTGGGACAGGGAACCACGAGCAGTACTTC. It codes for CASSSGTGNHEQYF.

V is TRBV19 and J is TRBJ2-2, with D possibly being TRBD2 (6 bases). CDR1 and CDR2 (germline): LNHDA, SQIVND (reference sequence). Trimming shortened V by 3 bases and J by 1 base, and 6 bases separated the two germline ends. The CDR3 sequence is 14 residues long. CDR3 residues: CASSMGGNTGELFF. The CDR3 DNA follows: TGTGCCAGTAGTATGGGGGGGAACACCGGGGAGCTGTTTTTT.

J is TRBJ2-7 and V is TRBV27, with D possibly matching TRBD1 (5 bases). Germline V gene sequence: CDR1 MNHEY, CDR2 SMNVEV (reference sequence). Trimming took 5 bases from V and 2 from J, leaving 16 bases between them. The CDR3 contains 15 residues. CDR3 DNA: TGTGCCAGCAGTCCAATGACAGTTTTAGCCTACGAGCAGTACTTC. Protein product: CASSPMTVLAYEQYF.

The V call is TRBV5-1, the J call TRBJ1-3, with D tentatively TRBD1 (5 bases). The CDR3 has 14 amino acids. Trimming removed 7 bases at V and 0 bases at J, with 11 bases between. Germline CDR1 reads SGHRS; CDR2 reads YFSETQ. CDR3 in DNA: TGCGCCAGCGGCGAGGGGTTCTCTGGAAACACCATATATTTT. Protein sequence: CASGEGFSGNTIYF.

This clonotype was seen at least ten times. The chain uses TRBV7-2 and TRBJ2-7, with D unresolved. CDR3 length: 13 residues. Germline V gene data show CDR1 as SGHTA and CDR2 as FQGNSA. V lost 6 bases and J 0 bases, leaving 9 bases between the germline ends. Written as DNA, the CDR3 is TGTGCCAGCAGGCGTAGGAGCTCCTACGAGCAGTACTTC. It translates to CASRRRSSYEQYF.

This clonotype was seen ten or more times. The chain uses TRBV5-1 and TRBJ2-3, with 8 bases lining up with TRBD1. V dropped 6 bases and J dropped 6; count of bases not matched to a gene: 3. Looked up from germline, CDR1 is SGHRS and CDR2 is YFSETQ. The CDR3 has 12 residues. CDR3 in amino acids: CASTRQGDTQYF. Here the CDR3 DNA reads TGCGCCAGCACTAGACAGGGGGATACGCAGTATTTT. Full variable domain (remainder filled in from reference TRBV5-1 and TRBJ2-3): KAGVTQTPRYLIKTRGQQVTLSCSPISGHRSVSWYQQTPGQGLQFLFEYFSETQRNKGNFPGRFSGRQFSNSRSEMNVSTLELGDSALYLCASTRQGDTQYFGPGTRLTVL.

CDR3 region: CASSESGYQETQYF. CDR3 DNA sequence: TGCGCCAGCAGTGAGTCGGGCTACCAAGAGACCCAGTACTTC. The chain is built from TRBV10-1 and TRBJ2-5; D gene unclear. The CDR3 loop spans 14 amino acids. CDR1 WNHNN and CDR2 SYGVQD come from the germline V gene (reference sequence). V gave up 0 bases and J gave up 0 bases, with 5 bases separating them.

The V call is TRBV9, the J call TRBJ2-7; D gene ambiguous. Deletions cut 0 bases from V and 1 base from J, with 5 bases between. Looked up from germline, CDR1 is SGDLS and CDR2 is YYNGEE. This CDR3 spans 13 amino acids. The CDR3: CASSVGLSYEQYF. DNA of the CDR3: TGTGCCAGCAGCGTAGGGCTTTCCTACGAGCAGTACTTC.

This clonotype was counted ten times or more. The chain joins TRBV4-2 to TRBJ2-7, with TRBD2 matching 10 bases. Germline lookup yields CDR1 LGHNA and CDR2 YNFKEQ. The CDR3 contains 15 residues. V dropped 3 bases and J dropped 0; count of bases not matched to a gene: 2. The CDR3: CASSQGLASSYEQYF. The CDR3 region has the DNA TGTGCCAGCAGCCAGGGACTAGCGTCCTCCTACGAGCAGTACTTC.